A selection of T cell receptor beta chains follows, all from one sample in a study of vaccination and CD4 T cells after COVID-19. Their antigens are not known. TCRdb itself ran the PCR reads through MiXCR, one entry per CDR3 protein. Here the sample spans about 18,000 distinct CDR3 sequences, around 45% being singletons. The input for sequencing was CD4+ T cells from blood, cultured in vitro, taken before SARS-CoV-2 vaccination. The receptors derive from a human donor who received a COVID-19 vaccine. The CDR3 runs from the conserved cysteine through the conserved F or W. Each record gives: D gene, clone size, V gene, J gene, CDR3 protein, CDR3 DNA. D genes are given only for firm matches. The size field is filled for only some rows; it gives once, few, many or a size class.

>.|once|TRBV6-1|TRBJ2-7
CASSPETWYNEQYF
TGTGCCAGCAGCCCCGAGACGTGGTATAACGAGCAGTACTTC
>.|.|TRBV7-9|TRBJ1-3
CASSPEGGTIYF
TGTGCCAGCAGCCCGGAGGGGGGCACCATATATTTT
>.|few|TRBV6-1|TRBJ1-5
CASSPRDAQPQHF
TGTGCCAGCAGTCCCAGGGATGCTCAGCCCCAGCATTTT
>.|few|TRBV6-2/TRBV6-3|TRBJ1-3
CASSGSRSATDGASSGNTIYF
TGTGCCAGCAGTGGAAGTCGATCAGCTACGGACGGTGCTTCGTCTGGAAACACCATATATTTT
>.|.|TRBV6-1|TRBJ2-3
CASSPILANTDTQYF
TGTGCCAGCAGCCCCATACTAGCAAACACAGATACGCAGTATTTT
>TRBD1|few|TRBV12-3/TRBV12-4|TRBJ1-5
CASSRSFGTGDSNQPQHF
TGTGCCAGCAGTCGATCGTTCGGGACAGGGGATAGCAATCAGCCCCAGCATTTT
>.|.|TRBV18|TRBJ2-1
CASSPSRRNEQFF
TGTGCCAGCTCACCAAGCAGAAGAAATGAGCAGTTCTTC
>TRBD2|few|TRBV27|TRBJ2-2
CASSLSPLLADNTGELFF
TGTGCCAGCAGTTTATCGCCTCTACTAGCGGACAACACCGGGGAGCTGTTTTTT
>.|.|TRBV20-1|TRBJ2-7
CSVKGVAGGYEQYF
TGCAGTGTTAAGGGGGTAGCGGGTGGGTACGAGCAGTACTTC
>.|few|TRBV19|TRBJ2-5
CASNIGGVQETQYF
TGTGCCAGTAATATCGGGGGTGTCCAAGAGACCCAGTACTTC
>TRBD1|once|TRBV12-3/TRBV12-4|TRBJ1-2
CASRPGQGGGYTF
TGTGCCAGCCGCCCCGGGCAGGGGGGGGGCTACACCTTC
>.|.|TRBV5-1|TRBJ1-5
CASSLDRVNQPQHF
TGCGCCAGCAGCTTGGACAGGGTCAATCAGCCCCAGCATTTT
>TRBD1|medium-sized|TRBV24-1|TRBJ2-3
CATSDVTGGPGTDTQYF
TGTGCCACCAGTGATGTGACAGGGGGTCCGGGCACAGATACGCAGTATTTT
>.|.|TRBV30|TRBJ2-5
CAWSTEETQYF
TGTGCCTGGAGTACAGAAGAGACCCAGTACTTC
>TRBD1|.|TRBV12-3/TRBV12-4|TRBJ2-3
CASSYDPGQKIF
TGTGCCAGCAGTTACGATCCGGGACAGAAAATTTTT
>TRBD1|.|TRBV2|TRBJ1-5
CASRDRVGNQPQHF
TGTGCCAGCAGAGACAGGGTTGGGAATCAGCCCCAGCATTTT
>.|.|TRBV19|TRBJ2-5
CASSIDPTGGGTQYF
TGTGCCAGTAGTATAGATCCCACAGGTGGAGGGACCCAGTACTTC
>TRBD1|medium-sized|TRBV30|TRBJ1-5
CAWSSLDRGTQPQHF
TGTGCCTGGAGTAGTCTGGACAGGGGTACTCAGCCCCAGCATTTT
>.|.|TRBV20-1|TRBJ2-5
CSARGNGGGAAETQYF
TGCAGTGCTAGAGGGAATGGGGGGGGGGCCGCAGAGACCCAGTACTTC
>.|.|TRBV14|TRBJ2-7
CASSQGRDTDYEQYF
TGTGCCAGCAGCCAGGGGCGGGACACAGACTACGAGCAGTACTTC
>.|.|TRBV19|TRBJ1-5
CASTMGGGSNQPQHF
TGTGCCAGTACCATGGGGGGGGGTAGCAATCAGCCCCAGCATTTT
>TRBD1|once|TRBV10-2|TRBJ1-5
CASSSSGGGYNIQHF
TGCGCCAGCTCAAGCTCAGGGGGCGGGTATAATATCCAGCATTTT
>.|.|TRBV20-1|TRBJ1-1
CSARDRGLNTEAFF
TGCAGTGCTAGAGATCGGGGGTTGAACACTGAAGCTTTCTTT
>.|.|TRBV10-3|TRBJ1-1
CAISESLGENTEAFF
TGTGCCATCAGTGAGTCCCTAGGGGAGAACACTGAAGCTTTCTTT
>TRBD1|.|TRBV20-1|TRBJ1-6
CSAKDVPGTGNSPLHF
TGCAGTGCTAAGGATGTTCCCGGGACAGGGAATTCACCCCTCCACTTT
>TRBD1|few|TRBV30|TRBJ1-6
CAWSTPDRASPLHF
TGTGCCTGGAGCACCCCGGACAGGGCTTCACCCCTCCACTTT
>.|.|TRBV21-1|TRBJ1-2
CASSLKRRGQDGYTF
TGTGCCAGCAGCCTTAAGCGTCGGGGGCAGGATGGCTACACCTTC
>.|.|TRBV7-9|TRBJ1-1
CASSQGGTSEAFF
TGTGCCAGCAGCCAAGGTGGGACAAGTGAAGCTTTCTTT
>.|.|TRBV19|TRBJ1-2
CASSTSQDPYGYTF
TGTGCCAGTAGTACATCCCAGGACCCCTATGGCTACACCTTC
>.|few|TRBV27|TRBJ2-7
CASRRTASYEQYF
TGTGCCAGCAGAAGGACAGCCTCCTACGAGCAGTACTTC
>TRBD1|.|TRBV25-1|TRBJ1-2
CASSELGTATFKGGYTF
TGTGCCAGCAGTGAATTAGGGACAGCCACGTTCAAGGGTGGCTACACCTTC
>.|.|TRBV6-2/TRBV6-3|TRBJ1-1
CASSYSPRLGLAFF
TGTGCCAGCAGTTACTCCCCCCGTTTAGGTTTGGCTTTCTTT
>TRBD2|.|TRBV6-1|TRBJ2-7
CASSLGRGLFYEQYF
TGCGCCAGCAGCCTGGGGAGGGGATTATTCTACGAGCAGTACTTC
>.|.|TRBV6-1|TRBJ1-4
CASSEGREGKLFF
TGTGCCAGCAGTGAAGGCCGGGAGGGAAAACTGTTTTTT
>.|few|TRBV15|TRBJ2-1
CATRAGPVSPNEQFF
TGTGCCACCCGGGCAGGGCCCGTATCCCCAAATGAGCAGTTCTTC
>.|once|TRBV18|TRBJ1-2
CASSPNRGAEYGYTF
TGTGCCAGCTCACCAAATCGAGGGGCGGAATATGGCTACACCTTC
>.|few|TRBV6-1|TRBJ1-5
CASSGFNQPQHF
TGTGCCAGCAGTGGGTTCAATCAGCCCCAGCATTTT
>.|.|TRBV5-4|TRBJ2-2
CASSVDRTGELFF
TGTGCCAGCAGCGTAGATCGGACCGGGGAGCTGTTTTTT
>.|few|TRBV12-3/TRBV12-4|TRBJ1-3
CASSFRRGGNTIYF
TGTGCCAGCAGTTTTCGCAGGGGTGGAAACACCATATATTTT
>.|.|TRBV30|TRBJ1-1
CAWSPRTEAFF
TGTGCCTGGAGTCCCCGCACTGAAGCTTTCTTT
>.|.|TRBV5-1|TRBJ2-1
CASSWGDTGRNEQFF
TGCGCCAGCAGCTGGGGGGACACCGGCCGCAATGAGCAGTTCTTC
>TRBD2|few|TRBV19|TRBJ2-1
CASSIRFEGGTYNEQFF
TGTGCCAGTAGTATAAGGTTTGAGGGAGGGACCTACAATGAGCAGTTCTTC
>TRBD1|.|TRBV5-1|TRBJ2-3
CASSLQTGSSTDTQYF
TGCGCCAGCAGCCTCCAGACAGGGTCTAGCACAGATACGCAGTATTTT
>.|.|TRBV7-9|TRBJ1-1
CASSPFIGMITEAFF
TGTGCCAGCAGCCCCTTCATCGGGATGATAACTGAAGCTTTCTTT
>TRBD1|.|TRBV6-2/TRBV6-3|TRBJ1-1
CASSKLTGGTEAFF
TGTGCCAGCAGTAAGCTGACAGGGGGCACTGAAGCTTTCTTT
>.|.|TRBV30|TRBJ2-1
CAWTKSGGAFYSYNEQFF
TGTGCCTGGACCAAAAGCGGAGGGGCCTTTTACTCCTACAATGAGCAGTTCTTC
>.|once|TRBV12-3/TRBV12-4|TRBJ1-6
CASSLTNSPLHF
TGTGCCAGCAGTTTAACCAATTCACCCCTCCACTTT
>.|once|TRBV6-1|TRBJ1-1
CATRDLLLGTEAFF
TGTGCCACCCGGGATCTGTTACTGGGCACTGAAGCTTTCTTT
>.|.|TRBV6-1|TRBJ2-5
CASSEAHNGLGETQYF
TGTGCCAGCAGTGAAGCGCATAACGGACTCGGGGAGACCCAGTACTTC
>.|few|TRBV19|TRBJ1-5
CASSMRGGQISNQPQHF
TGTGCCAGTAGTATGCGGGGGGGACAAATTAGCAATCAGCCCCAGCATTTT
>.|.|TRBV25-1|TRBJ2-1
CASSGTVNNEQFF
TGTGCCAGCAGTGGGACAGTTAACAATGAGCAGTTCTTC
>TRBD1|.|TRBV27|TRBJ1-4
CASSQGTGLTNEKLFF
TGTGCCAGCAGTCAGGGGACAGGGTTAACTAATGAAAAACTGTTTTTT
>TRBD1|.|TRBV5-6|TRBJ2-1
CASSLRRTGGGNEQFF
TGTGCCAGCAGCCTTCGTCGGACAGGGGGTGGCAATGAGCAGTTCTTC